The sequence of this TCR beta chain was determined in a study of T-cell reconstitution after alpha-beta-depleted transplantation in children. Points from the study as a whole: Roughly two months post-transplant, alpha-beta T cells reportedly originated from several hundred graft clones that had expanded. Surviving thymic progenitors and recipient T cells were the source of high TCRbeta diversity at day 60 in some patients. Fresh T-cell production supplied most of the T-cell counts and diversity seen one year after transplant.

Unique molecular identifiers tagged the TCRbeta library. Each CDR3 protein gets one entry after TCRdb re-called the PCR reads with MiXCR. The table shows a few hundred thousand distinct CDR3 sequences, with 25% to 30% occurring only once. With respect to this clonotype: Antigen specificity is unknown. Germline and junction disagree at one end, which may indicate a read error.

Germline-derived CDR1 and CDR2 are SGHRS and YFSETQ. The CDR3 is 14 amino acids. The specimen was PBMCs, collected before TCRalphabeta/CD19-depleted stem cell transplant. This receptor was taken from a boy in the first two years of life with Wiskott-Aldrich syndrome, due to receive a stem cell transplant. The V gene is TRBV5-1, the J gene TRBJ2-5; D tentatively reads TRBD1 or TRBD2 (5 bases each). CDR3 amino acids: CASSRPGGGETQYF. The CDR3 DNA is TGTGCCAGCAGCCGCCCTGGGGGTGGTGAGACCCAGTACTTC.